This TCR beta chain was recorded in a study of blood T cell repertoires in COVID-19. Study context: Sites across the United States, Italy and Spain contributed samples from acute and convalescent COVID-19.

This clone appeared once. TCRdb keeps only in-frame clones here, not all; method: immunoSEQ multiplex PCR. This sample has 200,000 to 300,000 clones, with 70% to 85% found just once. CDR1 and CDR2 from the germline V gene are SGHRS and YFSETQ. The ends lost 3 bases at V and 1 base at J; junction bases unmatched: 15. This CDR3 comprises 18 residues. The V call is TRBV5-1, the J call TRBJ2-7; TRBD2 matches at 8 bases. Sequenced: peripheral blood. The receptor's source is an older man with acute or convalescent COVID-19. CDR3 sequence (DNA): TGCGCCAGCAGCTCCGGGGGGGGTGCGAGACAACCGTCCTACGAGCAGTACTTC. Amino acids: CASSSGGGARQPSYEQYF. The full variable domain, its missing parts supplied by reference TRBV5-1 and TRBJ2-7, is KAGVTQTPRYLIKTRGQQVTLSCSPISGHRSVSWYQQTPGQGLQFLFEYFSETQRNKGNFPGRFSGRQFSNSRSEMNVSTLELGDSALYLCASSSGGGARQPSYEQYFGPGTRLTVT.